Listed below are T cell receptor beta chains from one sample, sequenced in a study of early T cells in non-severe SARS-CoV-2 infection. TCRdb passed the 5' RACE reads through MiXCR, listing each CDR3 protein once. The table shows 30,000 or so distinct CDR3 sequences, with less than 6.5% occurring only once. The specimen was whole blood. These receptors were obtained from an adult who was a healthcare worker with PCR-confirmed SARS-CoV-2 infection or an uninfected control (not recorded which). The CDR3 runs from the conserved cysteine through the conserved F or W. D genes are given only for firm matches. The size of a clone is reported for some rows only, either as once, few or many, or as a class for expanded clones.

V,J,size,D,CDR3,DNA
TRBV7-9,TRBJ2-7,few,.,CASSPKADYEQYF,TGTGCCAGCAGCCCCAAAGCGGACTACGAGCAGTACTTC
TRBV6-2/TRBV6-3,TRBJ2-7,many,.,CASSYPLVYEQYF,TGTGCCAGCAGTTACCCACTAGTTTACGAGCAGTACTTC
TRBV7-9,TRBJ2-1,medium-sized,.,CASSPGGAGSSYNEQFF,TGTGCCAGCAGCCCAGGAGGGGCGGGGAGCTCCTACAATGAGCAGTTCTTC
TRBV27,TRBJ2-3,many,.,CASSTLTDTQYF,TGTGCCAGCAGTACCCTTACAGATACGCAGTATTTT
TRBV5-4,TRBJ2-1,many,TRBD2,CASSRPTSVGEQFF,TGTGCCAGCAGCCGCCCGACTAGCGTTGGTGAGCAGTTCTTC
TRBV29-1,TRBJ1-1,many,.,CSVETPRHPEAFF,TGCAGCGTAGAGACCCCGAGGCACCCTGAAGCTTTCTTT
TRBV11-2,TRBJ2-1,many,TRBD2,CASRGLAGGRGDNEQFF,TGTGCCAGCAGGGGACTAGCGGGAGGGCGAGGTGACAATGAGCAGTTCTTC
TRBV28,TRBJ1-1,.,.,CASATGGTEAFF,TGTGCCAGCGCGACAGGTGGCACTGAAGCTTTCTTT
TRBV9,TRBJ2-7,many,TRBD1,CASSVVRDRTRRSTEYEQYF,TGTGCCAGCAGCGTAGTTAGGGACAGGACCCGCCGATCAACCGAATACGAGCAGTACTTC
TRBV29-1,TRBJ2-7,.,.,CSAWDRPYEQYF,TGCAGCGCTTGGGACCGCCCCTACGAGCAGTACTTC
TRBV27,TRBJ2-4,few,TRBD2,CASSLGGTSAKNIQYF,TGTGCCAGCAGTTTAGGTGGGACTAGTGCCAAAAACATTCAGTACTTC
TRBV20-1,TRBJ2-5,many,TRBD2,CSARLAGGFWETQYF,TGCAGTGCTAGACTAGCGGGAGGGTTTTGGGAGACCCAGTACTTC
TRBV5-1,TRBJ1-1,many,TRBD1,CASSIRTGANTEAFF,TGCGCCAGCAGCATACGGACAGGGGCGAACACTGAAGCTTTCTTT
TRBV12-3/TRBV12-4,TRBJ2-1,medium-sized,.,CASRVRTASSYNEQFF,TGTGCCAGCCGAGTAAGGACAGCAAGCTCCTACAATGAGCAGTTCTTC
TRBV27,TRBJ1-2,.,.,CASSTGRGWIYGYTF,TGTGCCAGCAGTACCGGTCGGGGCTGGATCTATGGCTACACCTTC
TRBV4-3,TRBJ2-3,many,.,CASSQGQIPDTQYF,TGCGCCAGCAGCCAAGGGCAGATCCCAGATACGCAGTATTTT
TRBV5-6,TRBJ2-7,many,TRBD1,CASSLTGGLGEQYF,TGTGCCAGCAGCCTGACAGGGGGCCTGGGGGAGCAGTACTTC
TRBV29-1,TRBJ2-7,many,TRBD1,CSAGQGSSYEQYF,TGCAGCGCCGGACAGGGGAGCTCCTACGAGCAGTACTTC
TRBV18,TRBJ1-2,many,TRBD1,CASSQFRDSYGYTF,TGTGCCAGCTCCCAATTCCGGGACAGCTATGGCTACACCTTC
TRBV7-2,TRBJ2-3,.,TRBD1,CASSLAPGQDQYF,TGTGCCAGCAGCTTAGCGCCCGGACAGGACCAGTATTTT
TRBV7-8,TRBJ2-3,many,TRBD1,CASSPRTGGGTDTQYF,TGTGCCAGCAGCCCTAGGACAGGGGGGGGCACAGATACGCAGTATTTT
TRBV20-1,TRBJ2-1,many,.,CSAPQLREQFF,TGCAGTGCCCCCCAGCTTAGGGAGCAGTTCTTC
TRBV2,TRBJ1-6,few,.,CASRGDGLAPLHF,TGTGCCAGCAGGGGTGATGGATTGGCACCCCTCCACTTT
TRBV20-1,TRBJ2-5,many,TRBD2,CSAGTSGMEGSEETQYF,TGCAGTGCCGGGACTAGCGGGATGGAGGGTTCGGAAGAGACCCAGTACTTC
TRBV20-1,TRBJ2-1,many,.,CSARDVGVEQFF,TGCAGTGCTAGAGATGTGGGGGTTGAGCAGTTCTTC
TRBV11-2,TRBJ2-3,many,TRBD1,CASSLDGTGASTDTQYF,TGTGCCAGCAGCTTAGATGGGACAGGAGCTAGCACAGATACGCAGTATTTT
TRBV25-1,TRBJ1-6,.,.,CASSEGDPQRSPLHF,TGTGCCAGCAGTGAAGGGGACCCTCAGAGGTCACCCCTCCACTTT
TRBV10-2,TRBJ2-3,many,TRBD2,CASRRLAGGPIDTQYF,TGCGCCAGCAGAAGATTAGCGGGAGGGCCCATAGATACGCAGTATTTT
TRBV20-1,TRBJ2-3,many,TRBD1,CSAPSGQGLSTDTQYF,TGCAGTGCTCCCTCGGGACAGGGATTAAGCACAGATACGCAGTATTTT
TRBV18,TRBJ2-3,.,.,CASSAFAGATDTQYF,TGTGCCAGCTCCGCATTTGCGGGGGCCACAGATACGCAGTATTTT
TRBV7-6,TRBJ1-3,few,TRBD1,CASSQRGGRGTASSGNTIYF,TGTGCCAGCAGCCAGCGCGGGGGCAGGGGGACCGCCAGCTCTGGAAACACCATATATTTT
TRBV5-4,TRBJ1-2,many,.,CASSLQDRRDYGYTF,TGTGCCAGCAGCTTACAAGACAGGAGGGACTATGGCTACACCTTC
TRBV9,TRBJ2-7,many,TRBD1,CASSVDDRALSEQYF,TGTGCCAGCAGCGTAGATGACAGGGCCCTAAGCGAGCAGTACTTC
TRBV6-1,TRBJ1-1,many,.,CASRGRRTEAFF,TGTGCCAGCAGAGGAAGGAGAACTGAAGCTTTCTTT
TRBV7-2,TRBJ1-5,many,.,CASSLSGNQPQHF,TGTGCCAGCAGCTTATCGGGTAATCAGCCCCAGCATTTT
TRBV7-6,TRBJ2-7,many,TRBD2,CASSLAGLAGSYEQYF,TGTGCCAGCAGCTTAGCGGGACTAGCAGGTTCCTACGAGCAGTACTTC
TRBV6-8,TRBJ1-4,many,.,CASSHTGTNEKLFF,TGTGCCAGCAGTCACACAGGGACTAATGAAAAACTGTTTTTT
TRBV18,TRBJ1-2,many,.,CASSPQSGNYGYTF,TGTGCCAGCTCACCACAATCAGGGAACTATGGCTACACCTTC
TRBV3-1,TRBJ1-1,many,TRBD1,CASSQADRARTEAFF,TGTGCCAGCAGCCAAGCGGACAGGGCTCGGACTGAAGCTTTCTTT
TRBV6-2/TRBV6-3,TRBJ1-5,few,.,CASSVTGLNQPQHF,TGTGCCAGCAGTGTTACAGGGCTCAATCAGCCCCAGCATTTT
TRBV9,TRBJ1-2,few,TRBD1,CASSQTGEYGYTF,TGTGCCAGCAGCCAGACAGGGGAATATGGCTACACCTTC
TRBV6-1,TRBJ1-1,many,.,CASSEQGTEAFF,TGTGCCAGCAGTGAGCAGGGAACTGAAGCTTTCTTT
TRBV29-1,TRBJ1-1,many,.,CSVAGRLNTEAFF,TGCAGCGTTGCGGGCCGGCTGAACACTGAAGCTTTCTTT
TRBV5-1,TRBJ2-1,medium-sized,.,CASSPLEWPSSYNEQFF,TGCGCCAGCAGTCCTTTGGAGTGGCCGAGCTCCTACAATGAGCAGTTCTTC